This T cell receptor (beta chain) was captured by sequencing in a study of blood T cell repertoires in COVID-19. In the original processing: Reference gene primers were amplified, and this amplification served to estimate nucleated cell counts. The table came from immunoSEQ multiplex PCR; TCRdb's copy has only in-frame clones and leaves some out. V and J calls and clone size are given by that table; D and trimming were obtained from the DNA. The table includes 190,000 or so clones, 86% detected once. Germline V gives CDR1 SGHAT, CDR2 FQNNGV. Deletions cut 2 bases from V and 5 bases from J, with 12 bases between. This CDR3 spans 14 amino acids.

The chain uses TRBV11-2 and TRBJ1-1, with a weak D call TRBD1 (5 bases). The sequence came from a woman aged 25 to 45 who had been exposed to COVID-19. Sequencing was performed on PBMCs or T cells enriched from blood (not recorded which). The CDR3 DNA is TGTGCCAGCAGCTTATTTGAGGGGAGGACTGAAGCTTTCTTT. Translated: CASSLFEGRTEAFF.